This T cell receptor (beta chain) appears in the sequencing data of a study of response to subunit inactivated influenza vaccine. Each CDR3 protein is one row after TCRdb ran MiXCR on the RT-PCR reads. The data contain 550,000 to 800,000 distinct CDR3 sequences, about 15% of them singletons. The junction had 7 bases not matched to a gene; V was cut back by 1 base and J by 0 bases. The germline V gene has CDR1 SGHRS and CDR2 YFSETQ. The CDR3 covers 18 residues. This clonotype was counted a few times. Here the sequenced sample was PBMCs from blood, taken about 11 days after vaccination. The TCR originated in a man between 50 and 59 years old who received an inactivated influenza vaccine. This chain links TRBV5-1 with TRBJ2-5; 12 bases are shared with TRBD2. CDR3 DNA: TGCGCCAGCAGCTTGAGGCGGACTAGCGGGATGTACCAAGAGACCCAGTACTTC. Translation gives CASSLRRTSGMYQETQYF.